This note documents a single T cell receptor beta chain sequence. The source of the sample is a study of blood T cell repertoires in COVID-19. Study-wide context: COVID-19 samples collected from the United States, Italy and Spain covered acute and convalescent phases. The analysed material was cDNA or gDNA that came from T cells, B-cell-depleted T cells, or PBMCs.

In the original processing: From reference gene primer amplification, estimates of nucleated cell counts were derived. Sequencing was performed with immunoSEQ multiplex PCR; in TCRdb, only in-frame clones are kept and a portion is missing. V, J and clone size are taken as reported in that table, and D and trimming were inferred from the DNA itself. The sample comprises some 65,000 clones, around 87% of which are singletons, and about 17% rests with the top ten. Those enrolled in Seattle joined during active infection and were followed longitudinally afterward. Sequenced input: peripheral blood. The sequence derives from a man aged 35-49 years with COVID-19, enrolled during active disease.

The CDR3 sequence: CASSQGQGGTEAFF. DNA for the CDR3: TGTGCCAGCAGCCAAGGCCAGGGGGGCACTGAAGCTTTCTTT. This chain joins TRBV3-1 (or the pseudogene TRBV3-2) and TRBJ1-1; the match to TRBD1 covers 7 bases. This CDR3 comprises 14 residues. Germline values: CDR1 LGHDT, CDR2 YNNKEL (reference sequence). Trimming took 1 base from V and 4 from J; bases not matched to a gene: 3.